The rows below give T cell receptor beta chains drawn from one sample of a study of cytomegalovirus exposure and HLA in healthy donors. The method was immunoSEQ multiplex PCR; TCRdb's version includes in-frame clones alone and lacks a portion of them. The repertoire holds approximately 190,000 clones, with about 77% as singletons. Sequenced input: PBMCs. The receptors here all came from a woman in her twenties or thirties in good health and CMV-seropositive. CDR3s include the opening cysteine and the closing phenylalanine or tryptophan. A D gene is named only where the DNA matches it firmly. The size of a clone is reported for some rows only, either as once, few or many, or as a class for expanded clones.

j_call d_call v_call clone_size cdr3_nt cdr3_aa
TRBJ2-7 NA TRBV6-6 NA TGTGCCAGCAGTCCCAACAGGGTGATGGGCGAGCAGTACTTC CASSPNRVMGEQYF
TRBJ1-1 NA TRBV20-1 NA TGCAGTGCTACCCGGGACTCTGAAGCTTTCTTT CSATRDSEAFF
TRBJ2-7 TRBD2 TRBV6-6 NA TGTGCCAGCAGTTACCCTAGCGGGAGTGTGTACGAGCAGTACTTC CASSYPSGSVYEQYF
TRBJ1-3 NA TRBV7-9 NA TGTGCCAGCAGCAATAGGGACACCTCTGGAAACACCATATATTTT CASSNRDTSGNTIYF
TRBJ1-5 NA TRBV19 NA TGTGCCAGTAGTATCGGTATCGAACGGCCCCAGCATTTT CASSIGIERPQHF
TRBJ2-7 TRBD2 TRBV5-1 few TGCGCCAGCAGCATCGGGACCGGCGGGGGGCAGTACTTC CASSIGTGGGQYF
TRBJ1-5 TRBD1 TRBV6-5 NA TGTGCCAGCAGCCGGACAGGAGGTGGTAATCAGCCCCAGCATTTT CASSRTGGGNQPQHF
TRBJ2-7 NA TRBV6-5 NA TGTGCCAGCAGTTATCGAACAGGGAGTTCCTACGAGCAGTACTTC CASSYRTGSSYEQYF
TRBJ1-1 TRBD1 TRBV29-1 NA TGCAGCGTTGGACAGGGAAGGACTGAAGCTTTCTTT CSVGQGRTEAFF
TRBJ1-3 NA TRBV6-5 NA TGTGCCAGCAGTTCCGGTATCTCTGGAAACACCATATATTTT CASSSGISGNTIYF
TRBJ2-7 NA TRBV11-3 NA TGTGCCAGCAGCTACACACCCACAGGAGAGCAGTACTTC CASSYTPTGEQYF
TRBJ2-1 TRBD1 TRBV7-9 NA TGTGCCAGCAGCTCACCATGGGACAGCTCCTACAATGAGCAGTTCTTC CASSSPWDSSYNEQFF
TRBJ2-3 TRBD1 TRBV4-1 NA TGCGCCAGCAGCCAATTAGGGACAGGGTATGGGAATACGCAGTATTTT CASSQLGTGYGNTQYF
TRBJ2-3 TRBD2 TRBV11-2 once TGTGCCAGCAGCCCCCGGGGGGACGGACCATTAGATACGCAGTATTTT CASSPRGDGPLDTQYF
TRBJ1-5 NA TRBV29-1 few TGCAGCGTTGAAGTACGGGAGAATCAGCCCCAGCATTTT CSVEVRENQPQHF
TRBJ2-6 TRBD1 TRBV5-1 NA TGCGCCAGCAGGGAGACAGGGTCCTCTGGGGCCAACGTCCTGACTTTC CASRETGSSGANVLTF
TRBJ2-5 NA TRBV4-1 NA TGCGCCAGCAGCCGATTACAGAGGGTCGAAGAGACCCAGTACTTC CASSRLQRVEETQYF
TRBJ2-2 TRBD1 TRBV5-1 NA TGCGCCAGCAGCCTTGGCGGGACAGGGTTTACCGGGGAGCTGTTTTTT CASSLGGTGFTGELFF
TRBJ2-2 NA TRBV5-1 NA TGCGCCAGCAGCTTGGCAGGGTTGGACACCGGGGAGCTGTTTTTT CASSLAGLDTGELFF
TRBJ1-5 NA TRBV18 few TGTGCCAGCTCACGGGGAAGGGGAGGGAGCAATCAGCCCCAGCATTTT CASSRGRGGSNQPQHF
TRBJ2-7 NA TRBV2 NA TGTGCCAGCACCGGAGGGGAAGACGAGCAGTACTTC CASTGGEDEQYF
TRBJ2-7 TRBD1 TRBV7-2 NA TGTGCCAGCAGCCCCGACAGGGGCGCCCACTACTACGAGCAGTACTTC CASSPDRGAHYYEQYF
TRBJ1-5 NA TRBV6-6 NA TGTGCCAGCAGTTACAGCAGGGATATCAATCAGCCCCAGCATTTT CASSYSRDINQPQHF
TRBJ2-3 NA TRBV5-1 few TGCGCCAGCTTCGCAGGAGATACGCAGTATTTT CASFAGDTQYF
TRBJ2-1 TRBD2 TRBV5-1 NA TGCGCCAGCAGCTTGGCGCGTAGCGGGAGTACGAATGAGCAGTTCTTC CASSLARSGSTNEQFF
TRBJ1-4 NA TRBV9 NA TGTGCCAGCAGCGTGTCCAATCGAGGGTTCGGGGAAAAACTGTTTTTT CASSVSNRGFGEKLFF
TRBJ2-1 TRBD2 TRBV27 NA TGTGCCAGCACCCCCGGGACTAGCGGGGTCAATGAGCAGTTCTTC CASTPGTSGVNEQFF
TRBJ1-6 TRBD1 TRBV6-1 NA TGTGCCAGCAAAGAAGTAGGACAGGGTCATTCACCCCTCCACTTT CASKEVGQGHSPLHF
TRBJ1-4 TRBD1 TRBV7-2 NA TGTGCCACCAGCTCACAGGGGGCGCGTTCTCATGAAAAACTGTTTTTT CATSSQGARSHEKLFF
TRBJ2-1 NA TRBV6-4 NA TGTGCCAGCAGTATTCTACTAGCAGGCGAGCAGTTCTTC CASSILLAGEQFF
TRBJ2-7 TRBD1 TRBV19 NA TGTGCCAGTAGTATAGATCTATCTAGGGACAGCAATTCCTACGAGCAGTACTTC CASSIDLSRDSNSYEQYF
TRBJ1-2 TRBD1 TRBV28 NA TGTGCCAGCAGTTTGGGGGTCGGCGGGACAGTCCCTTCGGATGGCTACACCTTC CASSLGVGGTVPSDGYTF
TRBJ2-3 NA TRBV10-3 NA TGTGCCATCAGTGAGTCGCCAGAAAGAAAGGATACGCAGTATTTT CAISESPERKDTQYF
TRBJ1-5 NA TRBV28 NA TGTGCCAGCAGTCTCTTTTATAGCAATCAGCCCCAGCATTTT CASSLFYSNQPQHF
TRBJ1-1 NA TRBV6-1 NA TGTGCCAGCGGATGGGGGCGAACACTCTCGGCTGAAGCTTTCTTT CASGWGRTLSAEAFF
TRBJ2-1 NA TRBV29-1 NA TGCAGCGCCGTAGACAGGTACGAGCAGTTCTTC CSAVDRYEQFF
TRBJ1-1 NA TRBV7-2 NA TGTGCCAGCAGCTTAGCCGGGGGATCTGAAGCTTTCTTT CASSLAGGSEAFF
TRBJ1-3 TRBD1 TRBV11-2 few TGTGCCAGCAGTCCACAGGGGGCAGGAAACACCATATATTTT CASSPQGAGNTIYF
TRBJ2-3 NA TRBV5-6 few TGTGCCAGCAGCTCCTACTCCGAGTGGTCAGATACGCAGTATTTT CASSSYSEWSDTQYF
TRBJ1-5 NA TRBV4-3 few TGCGCCAGCAGCTCGGTGCATTTTCAGCCCCAGCATTTT CASSSVHFQPQHF
TRBJ2-1 NA TRBV2 once TGTGCCAGGGGTAGGGGGACCCCGTCTTCCTACAATGAGCAGTTCTTC CARGRGTPSSYNEQFF
TRBJ2-7 TRBD2 TRBV4-1 NA TGCGCCAGCAGCCAACCGGGGGGGGCCGCCGTCGCGCAGTACTTC CASSQPGGAAVAQYF
TRBJ2-3 NA TRBV6-6 NA TGTGCCAGCTTTAGGAGGACAGATACGCAGTATTTT CASFRRTDTQYF
TRBJ2-7 NA TRBV20-1 NA TGCAGTGCTAGAGTAATCTACGAGCAGTACTTC CSARVIYEQYF
TRBJ2-7 NA TRBV6-5 once TGTGCCAGCAGTCGATCCGCAGGGTCCTACGAGCAGTACTTC CASSRSAGSYEQYF
TRBJ1-2 NA TRBV7-6 once TGTGCCAGCAGCGCCCGGAACTATGGCTACACCTTC CASSARNYGYTF
TRBJ2-7 TRBD1 TRBV6-5 NA TGTGCCAGCAGTTACTCTTGGACAGGGAATGAGCAGTACTTC CASSYSWTGNEQYF
TRBJ1-1 TRBD1 TRBV27 NA TGTGCCAGCAGTTTGTCAAGGGGGCTGAACACTGAAGCTTTCTTT CASSLSRGLNTEAFF
TRBJ2-7 NA TRBV5-6 NA TGTGCCAGCAGCTCTACACTTACCCTAGCCTACGAGCAGTACTTC CASSSTLTLAYEQYF
TRBJ2-3 TRBD1 TRBV6-1 NA TGTGCCAGCAGCGGGACAGGAGGCACAGATACGCAGTATTTT CASSGTGGTDTQYF
TRBJ2-1 NA TRBV7-9 NA TGTGCCAGCAGCTCACCGAAGGGGTCCGCATACAATGAGCAGTTCTTC CASSSPKGSAYNEQFF
TRBJ2-7 TRBD1 TRBV2 NA TGTGCCAGCTTCTCCGGACAGGTCTACGAGCAGTACTTC CASFSGQVYEQYF